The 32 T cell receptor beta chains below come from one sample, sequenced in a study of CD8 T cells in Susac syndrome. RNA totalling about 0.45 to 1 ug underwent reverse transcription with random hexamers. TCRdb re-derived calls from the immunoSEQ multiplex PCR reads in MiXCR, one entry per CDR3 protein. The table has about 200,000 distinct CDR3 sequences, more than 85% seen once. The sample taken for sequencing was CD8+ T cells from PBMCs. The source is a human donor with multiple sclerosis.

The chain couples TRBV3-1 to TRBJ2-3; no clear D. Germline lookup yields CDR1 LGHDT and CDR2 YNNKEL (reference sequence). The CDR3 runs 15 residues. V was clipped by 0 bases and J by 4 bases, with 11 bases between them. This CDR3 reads CASSQDLVNPDTQYF. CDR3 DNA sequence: TGTGCCAGCAGCCAAGATCTAGTCAACCCAGATACGCAGTATTTT.

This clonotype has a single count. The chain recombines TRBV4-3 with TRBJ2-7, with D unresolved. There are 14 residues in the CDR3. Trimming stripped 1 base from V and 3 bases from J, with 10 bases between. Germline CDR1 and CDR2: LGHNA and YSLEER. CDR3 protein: CASSQAVQFYEQYF. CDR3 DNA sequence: TGCGCCAGCAGCCAAGCGGTACAGTTCTACGAGCAGTACTTC.

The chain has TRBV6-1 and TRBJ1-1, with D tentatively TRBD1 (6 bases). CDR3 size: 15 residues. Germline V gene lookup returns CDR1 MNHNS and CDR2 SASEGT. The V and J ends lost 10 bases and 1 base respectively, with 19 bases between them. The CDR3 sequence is CAISAGTQSNTEAFF. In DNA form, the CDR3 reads TGTGCCATCTCAGCCGGGACACAATCGAACACTGAAGCTTTCTTT.

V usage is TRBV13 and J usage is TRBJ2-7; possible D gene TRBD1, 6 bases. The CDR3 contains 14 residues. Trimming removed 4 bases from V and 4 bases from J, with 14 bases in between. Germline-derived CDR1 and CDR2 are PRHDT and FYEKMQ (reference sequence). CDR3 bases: TGTGCCAGCAGCTCGGACAGTGAACGGTACGAGCAGTACTTC. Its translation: CASSSDSERYEQYF.

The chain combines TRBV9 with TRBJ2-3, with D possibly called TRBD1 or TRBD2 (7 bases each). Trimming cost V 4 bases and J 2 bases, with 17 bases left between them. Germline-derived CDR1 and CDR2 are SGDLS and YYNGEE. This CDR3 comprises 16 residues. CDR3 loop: CASSSGGGQSTDTQYF. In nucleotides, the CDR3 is TGTGCCAGCAGCTCCGGCGGGGGACAGTCCACAGATACGCAGTATTTT.

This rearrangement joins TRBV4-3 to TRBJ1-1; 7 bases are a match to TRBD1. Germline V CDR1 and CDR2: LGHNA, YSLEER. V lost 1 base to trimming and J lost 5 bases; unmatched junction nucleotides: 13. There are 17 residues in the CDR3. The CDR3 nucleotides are TGCGCCAGCAGCCAAGCGGTACAGGGGACGTGGGAAACTGAAGCTTTCTTT. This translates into CASSQAVQGTWETEAFF.

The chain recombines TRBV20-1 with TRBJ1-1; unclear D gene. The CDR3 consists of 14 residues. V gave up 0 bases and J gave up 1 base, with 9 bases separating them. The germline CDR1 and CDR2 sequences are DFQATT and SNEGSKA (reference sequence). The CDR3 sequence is CSARDHIRNTEAFF. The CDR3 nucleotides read TGCAGTGCTAGAGATCACATTAGGAACACTGAAGCTTTCTTT.

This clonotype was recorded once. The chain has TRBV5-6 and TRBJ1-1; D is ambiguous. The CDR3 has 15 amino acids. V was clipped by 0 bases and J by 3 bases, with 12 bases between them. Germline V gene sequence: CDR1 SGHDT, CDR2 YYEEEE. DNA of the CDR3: TGTGCCAGCAGCTTGGACGAGGCCCCTTACACTGAAGCTTTCTTT. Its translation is CASSLDEAPYTEAFF.

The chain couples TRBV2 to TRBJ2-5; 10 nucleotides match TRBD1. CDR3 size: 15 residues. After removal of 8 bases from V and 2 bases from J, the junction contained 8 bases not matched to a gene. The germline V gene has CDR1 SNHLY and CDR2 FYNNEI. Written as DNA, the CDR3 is TGTGCCAGCGGAGGCCGGGACAGGGGTCAAGAGACCCAGTACTTC. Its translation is CASGGRDRGQETQYF.

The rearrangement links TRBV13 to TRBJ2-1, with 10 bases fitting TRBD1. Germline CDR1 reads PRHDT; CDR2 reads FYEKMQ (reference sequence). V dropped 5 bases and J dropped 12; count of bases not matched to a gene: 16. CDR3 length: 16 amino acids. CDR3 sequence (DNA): TGTGCCAGCAGCAGACCGCCGGGACAGGGGAGGCGTTGGCAGTTCTTC. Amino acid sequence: CASSRPPGQGRRWQFF. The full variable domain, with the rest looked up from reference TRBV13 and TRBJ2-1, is AAGVIQSPRHLIKEKRETATLKCYPIPRHDTVYWYQQGPGQDPQFLISFYEKMQSDKGSIPDRFSAQQFSDYHSELNMSSLELGDSALYFCASSRPPGQGRRWQFFGPGTRLTVL.

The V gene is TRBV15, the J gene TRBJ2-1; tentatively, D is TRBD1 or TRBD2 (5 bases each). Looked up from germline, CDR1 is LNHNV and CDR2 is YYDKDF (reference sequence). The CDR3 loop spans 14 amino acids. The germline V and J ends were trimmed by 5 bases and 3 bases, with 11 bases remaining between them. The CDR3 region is CATSARDRYNEQFF. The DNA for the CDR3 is TGTGCCACCAGCGCCAGGGACCGCTACAATGAGCAGTTCTTC.

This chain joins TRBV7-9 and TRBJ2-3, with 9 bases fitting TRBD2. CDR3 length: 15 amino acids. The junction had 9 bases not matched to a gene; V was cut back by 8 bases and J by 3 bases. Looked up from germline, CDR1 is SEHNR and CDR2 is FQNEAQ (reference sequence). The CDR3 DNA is TGTGCCAGCGGGCTAGCGGGATCGGGGACAGATACGCAGTATTTT. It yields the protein CASGLAGSGTDTQYF.

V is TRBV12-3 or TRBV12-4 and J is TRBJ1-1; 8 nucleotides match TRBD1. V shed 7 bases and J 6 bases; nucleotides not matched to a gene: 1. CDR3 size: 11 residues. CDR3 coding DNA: TGTGCCAGCACACAGGGGGCTGAAGCTTTCTTT. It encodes CASTQGAEAFF.

This CDR3 reads CASSFGTTLGDTQYF. CDR3 nucleotide sequence: TGTGCCAGCAGCTTTGGGACTACCCTCGGCGATACGCAGTATTTT. The V call is TRBV7-3, the J call TRBJ2-3; 7 bases align to TRBD2. This CDR3 spans 15 amino acids. V lost 3 bases, J lost 6 bases, and 9 bases stayed unmatched. Looked up from germline, CDR1 is SGHTA and CDR2 is FQGTGA. Full variable domain (remainder filled in from reference TRBV7-3 and TRBJ2-3): GAGVSQTPSNKVTEKGKYVELRCDPISGHTALYWYRQSLGQGPEFLIYFQGTGAADDSGLPNDRFFAVRPEGSVSTLKIQRTERGDSAVYLCASSFGTTLGDTQYFGPGTRLTVL.

The CDR3 is CASSLFRWGNQPQHF. The CDR3 nucleotides read TGTGCCAGCAGTTTATTTCGTTGGGGGAATCAGCCCCAGCATTTT. This chain links TRBV12-3 or TRBV12-4 with TRBJ1-5; D perhaps matches TRBD1 (5 bases). The CDR3 totals 15 residues. V was pared by 2 bases and J by 4 bases, with 12 bases between.

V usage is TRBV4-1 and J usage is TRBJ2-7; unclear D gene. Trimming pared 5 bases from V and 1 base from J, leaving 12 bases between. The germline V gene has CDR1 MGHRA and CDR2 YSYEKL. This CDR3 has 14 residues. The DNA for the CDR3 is TGCGCCAGCAGCTCAACAGTACAATCCTACGAGCAGTACTTC. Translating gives CASSSTVQSYEQYF.

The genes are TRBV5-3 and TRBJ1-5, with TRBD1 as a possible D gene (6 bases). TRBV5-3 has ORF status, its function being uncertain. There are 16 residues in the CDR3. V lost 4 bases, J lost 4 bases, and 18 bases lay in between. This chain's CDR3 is CARSPIRGTINQPQHF. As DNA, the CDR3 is TGTGCCAGAAGCCCCATTCGGGGGACAATAAATCAGCCCCAGCATTTT.

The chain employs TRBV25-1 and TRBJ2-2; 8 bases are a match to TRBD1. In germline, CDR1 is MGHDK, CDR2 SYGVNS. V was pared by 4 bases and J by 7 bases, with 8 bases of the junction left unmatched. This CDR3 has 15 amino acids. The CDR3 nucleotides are TGTGCCAGCAGTGGCCAGGGGGCGCGGAGCGGGGAGCTGTTTTTT. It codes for CASSGQGARSGELFF.

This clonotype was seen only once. CDR3 in DNA: TGTGCCAGCAGTGAAAATGGAGCAGTCGAAGAGACCCAGTACTTC. It is translated as CASSENGAVEETQYF. The chain uses TRBV25-1 and TRBJ2-5; D gene ambiguous. This CDR3 is built from 15 residues. Germline assignment: CDR1 MGHDK and CDR2 SYGVNS. V lost 2 bases and J 3 bases, leaving 13 bases between the germline ends.

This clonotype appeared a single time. CDR3 DNA sequence: TGCAGTGCTAGAGATCTCTCTACGGCTGCCTACGAGCAGTACTTC. Its translation: CSARDLSTAAYEQYF. The gene calls are TRBV20-1 and TRBJ2-7; D is unclear. Trimming removed 0 bases from V and 2 bases from J, with 14 bases in between. The CDR3 consists of 15 residues. The V gene's germline CDR1 is DFQATT and CDR2 SNEGSKA (reference sequence).

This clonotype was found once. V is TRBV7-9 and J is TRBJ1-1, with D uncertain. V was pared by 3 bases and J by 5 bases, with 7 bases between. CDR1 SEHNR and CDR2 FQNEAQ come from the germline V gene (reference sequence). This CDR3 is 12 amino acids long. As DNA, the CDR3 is TGTGCCAGCAGCTTTTTGGCGACTGAAGCTTTCTTT. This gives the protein CASSFLATEAFF.

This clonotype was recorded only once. The CDR3 here is CASSGTGNTNTEAFF. The CDR3 region has the DNA TGTGCCAGTAGTGGGACAGGGAATACGAACACTGAAGCTTTCTTT. The chain combines TRBV19 with TRBJ1-1, with 9 bases matching TRBD1. CDR3 length: 15 residues. Losses at the gene ends were 5 bases for V and 1 base for J; bases not matched to a gene: 5. From germline, CDR1 is LNHDA and CDR2 SQIVND (reference sequence).

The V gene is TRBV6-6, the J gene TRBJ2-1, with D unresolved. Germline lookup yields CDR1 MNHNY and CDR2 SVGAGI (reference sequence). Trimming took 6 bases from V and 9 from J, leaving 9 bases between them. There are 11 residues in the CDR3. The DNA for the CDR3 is TGTGCCAGCAGGGACGGAATTGAGCAGTTCTTC. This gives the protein CASRDGIEQFF.

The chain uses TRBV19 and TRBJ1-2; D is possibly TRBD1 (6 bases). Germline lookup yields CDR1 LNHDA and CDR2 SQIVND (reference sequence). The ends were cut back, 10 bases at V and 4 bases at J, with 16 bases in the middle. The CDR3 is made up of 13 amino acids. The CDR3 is CATHRAGGYGYTF. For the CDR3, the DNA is TGTGCCACCCACAGGGCGGGGGGCTATGGCTACACCTTC.

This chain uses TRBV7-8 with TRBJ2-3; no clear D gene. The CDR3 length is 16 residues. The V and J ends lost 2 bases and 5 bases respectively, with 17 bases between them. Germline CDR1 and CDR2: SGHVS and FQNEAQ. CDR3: CASSLFTGRVKDTQYF. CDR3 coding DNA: TGTGCCAGCAGCTTATTCACTGGTAGAGTTAAAGATACGCAGTATTTT.

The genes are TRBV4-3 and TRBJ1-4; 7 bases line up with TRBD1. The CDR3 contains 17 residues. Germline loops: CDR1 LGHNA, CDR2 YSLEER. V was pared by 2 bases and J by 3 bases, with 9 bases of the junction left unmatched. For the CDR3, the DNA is TGCGCCAGCAGCCAACAAGAGACAACAGGGGCTAATGAAAAACTGTTTTTT. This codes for CASSQQETTGANEKLFF.

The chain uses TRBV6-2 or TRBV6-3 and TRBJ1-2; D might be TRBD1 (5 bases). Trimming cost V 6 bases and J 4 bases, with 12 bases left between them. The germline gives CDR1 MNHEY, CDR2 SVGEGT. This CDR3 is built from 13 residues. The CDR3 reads CASSHPGPYGYTF. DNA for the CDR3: TGTGCCAGCAGCCATCCGGGACCCTATGGCTACACCTTC.

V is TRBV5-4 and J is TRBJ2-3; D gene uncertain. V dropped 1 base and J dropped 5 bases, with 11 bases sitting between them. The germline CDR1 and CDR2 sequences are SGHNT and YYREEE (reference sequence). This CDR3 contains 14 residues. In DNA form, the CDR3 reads TGTGCCAGCAGCTTGTGGGATTCGGTAGATACGCAGTATTTT. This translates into CASSLWDSVDTQYF.

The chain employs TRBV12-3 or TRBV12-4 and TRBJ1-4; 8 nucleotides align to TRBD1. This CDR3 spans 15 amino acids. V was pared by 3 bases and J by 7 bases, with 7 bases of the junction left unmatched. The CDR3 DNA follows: TGTGCCAGCAGTTTCGGCAGGGGGCGGGGTGAAAAACTGTTTTTT. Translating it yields CASSFGRGRGEKLFF.

This chain's CDR3 is CASSSGGASYEQYF. CDR3 nucleotide sequence: TGTGCCAGCAGTTCTGGCGGGGCCTCCTACGAGCAGTACTTC. The chain recombines TRBV27 with TRBJ2-7; possible D gene TRBD2, 6 bases. Trimming removed 4 bases at V and 0 bases at J, with 10 bases between. The CDR3 extends over 14 amino acids. CDR1 and CDR2 from the germline V gene are MNHEY and SMNVEV (reference sequence).

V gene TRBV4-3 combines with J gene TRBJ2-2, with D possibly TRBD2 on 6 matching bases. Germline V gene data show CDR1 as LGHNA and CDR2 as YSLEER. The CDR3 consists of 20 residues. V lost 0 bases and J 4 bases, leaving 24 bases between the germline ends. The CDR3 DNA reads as TGCGCCAGCAGCCAAGAGGGGAACTGGGGGACTCCGCCTTCCACCGGGGAGCTGTTTTTT. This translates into CASSQEGNWGTPPSTGELFF.

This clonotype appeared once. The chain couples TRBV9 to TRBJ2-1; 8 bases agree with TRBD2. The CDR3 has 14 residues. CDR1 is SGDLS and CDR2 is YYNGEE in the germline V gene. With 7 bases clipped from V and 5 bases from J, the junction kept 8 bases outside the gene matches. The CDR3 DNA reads TGTGCCAGCTCCCTAGCGGGCAATAACAATGAGCAGTTCTTC. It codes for CASSLAGNNNEQFF.